This TCR beta chain comes out of a study of T-cell reconstitution after alpha-beta-depleted transplantation in children. Unique molecular identifiers tagged the TCRbeta library. TCRdb processed the PCR reads anew with MiXCR; each CDR3 protein has one entry. The repertoire holds around 420,000 distinct CDR3 sequences, with around 15% as singletons. Whole-study findings and limits: Newly produced T cells mostly provided counts and TCRbeta diversity after one year, as hyperexpanded clones declined. Certain patients had high TCRbeta diversity at day 60, and it came from recipient T cells and thymic progenitors that survived. The origin of alpha-beta T cells about two months after transplant was reportedly several hundred expanded graft clones.

This clonotype was seen more than once but under ten times. Antigen unknown. Germline CDR1 and CDR2: DFQATT and SNEGSKA (reference sequence). V lost 6 bases, J lost 1 base, and 6 bases stayed unmatched. The CDR3 is made up of 14 amino acids. The chain combines TRBV20-1 with TRBJ1-5; 7 nucleotides match TRBD1. This receptor was taken from a boy in the first two years of life who had a stem cell transplant for Wiskott-Aldrich syndrome, so the T cells may come from the graft donor. The sequences come from PBMCs, mostly from graft donor cells, collected 360 days after TCRalphabeta/CD19-depleted stem cell transplant. CDR3 sequence: CSAPGQESNQPQHF. The CDR3 DNA reads as TGCAGTGCCCCCGGACAGGAGAGCAATCAGCCCCAGCATTTT.